The present TCR beta chain was sequenced within a study of OX40 agonist ivuxolimab in advanced cancers. Sequenced by immunoSEQ multiplex PCR; TCRdb stores in-frame clones only, minus some. The sample contains roughly 70,000 clones, approximately 83% of which appear only once. General observations from the study: At 0.1 to 3.0 mg/kg and by week 6, CD4+ and CD8+ T cells in the blood had expanded clonally.

V lost 5 bases, J lost 2 bases, and 8 bases stayed unmatched. CDR1 SGHTA and CDR2 FQGNSA come from the germline V gene. There are 16 residues in the CDR3. Comment on this clone: Its antigen is unidentified.

This specimen consisted of CD4+ or CD8+ T cells sorted from blood, obtained in a trial of the OX40 agonist ivuxolimab. The sequence was obtained from an adult with an advanced solid tumor such as melanoma, head and neck, liver or kidney cancer. The V call is TRBV7-2, the J call TRBJ2-7, with 11 bases identical to TRBD2. The CDR3 here is CASSRSSGGSPYEQYF. In nucleotides, the CDR3 is TGTGCCAGCAGCCGTTCTAGCGGGGGGTCCCCCTACGAGCAGTACTTC.